These T cell receptor beta chains were read from a single sample in a study of cytomegalovirus exposure and HLA in healthy donors. Repertoires were generated with immunoSEQ multiplex PCR, while TCRdb's copy carries only in-frame clones and drops some. Among over 150,000 clones, about 80% were seen once, and the ten largest hold roughly 10%. Sequences were obtained from PBMCs. The receptor source for this set is a man aged 18 to 29 in good health and CMV-seropositive. Each CDR3 is given with its conserved first and last residue. D genes are given only for firm matches. Expanded clones are given a class, and other clones once, few, many or no size at all.

>-|-|TRBJ1-5|TRBV19
CASRGTDLGNQPQHF
TGTGCCAGTAGGGGGACTGACCTTGGCAATCAGCCCCAGCATTTT
>-|-|TRBJ1-5|TRBV10-3
CAISREASNQPQHF
TGTGCCATTTCCAGGGAAGCAAGCAATCAGCCCCAGCATTTT
>-|-|TRBJ2-6|TRBV7-2
CASSFGRSSGANVLTF
TGTGCCAGCAGCTTTGGGAGAAGCTCTGGGGCCAACGTCCTGACTTTC
>-|-|TRBJ1-6|TRBV7-9
CSSSLEPVGNYSPLHF
TGTTCCAGCAGCTTAGAACCCGTCGGGAACTATTCACCCCTCCACTTT
>-|-|TRBJ1-4|TRBV10-1
CASGQLNEKLFF
TGCGCCAGCGGACAGCTCAATGAAAAACTGTTTTTT
>-|-|TRBJ2-5|TRBV18
CASSPLETQYF
TGTGCCAGCTCACCTCTGGAGACCCAGTACTTC
>few|-|TRBJ1-6|TRBV2
CASGAFSGANSPLHF
TGTGCCAGCGGAGCATTTAGCGGGGCCAATTCACCCCTCCACTTT
>-|TRBD1|TRBJ2-7|TRBV27
CASSTKGIGQGSSYEQYF
TGTGCCAGCAGTACGAAGGGCATTGGACAGGGGTCATCCTACGAGCAGTACTTC
>few|TRBD2|TRBJ2-7|TRBV10-3
CAISDPGRGFSYEQYF
TGTGCCATCAGTGATCCTGGGAGGGGTTTCTCCTACGAGCAGTACTTC
>-|TRBD1|TRBJ2-7|TRBV6-5
CASSLRQGNYEQYF
TGTGCCAGCAGCTTGCGACAGGGAAATTACGAGCAGTACTTC
>-|-|TRBJ1-3|TRBV30
CAWSRQTGNTIYF
TGTGCCTGGAGTCGTCAGACTGGAAACACCATATATTTT
>-|-|TRBJ1-4|TRBV6-5
CASSYRGVEKLFF
TGTGCCAGCAGTTATCGGGGAGTTGAAAAACTGTTTTTT
>once|-|TRBJ1-2|TRBV11-2
CASSLDLMEDGVELFRYTF
TGTGCCAGCAGCTTAGATCTAATGGAGGACGGGGTGGAATTGTTTCGCTACACCTTC
>-|TRBD1|TRBJ2-7|TRBV6-1
CASRVDRSGEQYF
TGTGCCAGCAGAGTGGACAGGTCGGGGGAGCAGTACTTC
>few|TRBD1|TRBJ1-6|TRBV2
CASQDRENSPLHF
TGTGCCAGCCAGGACAGGGAGAATTCACCCCTCCACTTT
>once|-|TRBJ2-5|TRBV13
CASSFAGLRQETQYF
TGTGCCAGCAGTTTCGCGGGACTCCGCCAAGAGACCCAGTACTTC
>-|-|TRBJ1-5|TRBV6-5
CASSYTNGEPQHF
TGTGCCAGCAGTTATACTAACGGTGAGCCCCAGCATTTT
>-|TRBD2|TRBJ2-3|TRBV4-2
CASSQVGGLAGARSTDTQYF
TGTGCCAGCAGCCAGGTGGGGGGACTAGCGGGGGCCAGAAGCACAGATACGCAGTATTTT
>-|-|TRBJ2-5|TRBV12-5
CASGARGETQYF
TGTGCTAGTGGCGCTAGGGGAGAGACCCAGTACTTC
>-|-|TRBJ2-1|TRBV21-1
CASSKRWGLRGSYNEQFF
TGTGCCAGCAGCAAGCGGTGGGGTCTGAGGGGGTCCTACAATGAGCAGTTCTTC
>few|TRBD2|TRBJ2-1|TRBV15
CATSRLAGSGGEQFF
TGTGCCACCAGCAGACTAGCGGGGTCGGGCGGTGAGCAGTTCTTC
>few|-|TRBJ2-7|TRBV9
CASSAGPAQPLSYEQYF
TGTGCCAGCAGCGCAGGTCCCGCCCAGCCCCTCTCCTACGAGCAGTACTTC
>once|-|TRBJ1-1|TRBV19
CASTFLGGNTEAFF
TGTGCCAGTACCTTCCTCGGCGGAAACACTGAAGCTTTCTTT
>-|TRBD2|TRBJ2-1|TRBV7-9
CASSPSGVSYNEQFF
TGTGCCAGCAGCCCTAGCGGGGTCTCCTACAATGAGCAGTTCTTC
>-|-|TRBJ1-5|TRBV5-1
CASSLGQMDQPQHF
TGCGCCAGCAGCCTCGGACAGATGGATCAGCCCCAGCATTTT
>-|-|TRBJ1-1|TRBV9
CASSDVTGNTEAFF
TGTGCCAGCAGCGATGTCACAGGGAACACTGAAGCTTTCTTT